Following are 3 T cell receptor beta chains from one sample sequenced in a study of OX40 agonist ivuxolimab in advanced cancers. Assay used: immunoSEQ multiplex PCR; TCRdb lists only in-frame clones, some missing. The data contain 43,000 or so clones, about 90% of them seen just once; the ten biggest clones take up 4.5% to 6%. The specimen comprised CD4+ or CD8+ T cells sorted from blood, sampled in a trial of the OX40 agonist ivuxolimab. The source of these receptors is an adult with an advanced solid tumor such as melanoma, head and neck, liver or kidney cancer.

This clone showed up just a few times. This chain links TRBV7-2 with TRBJ2-5, with 7 bases that match TRBD2. This CDR3 has 14 amino acids. CDR1 is SGHTA, CDR2 FQGNSA, per germline. The trim removed 4 bases at V and 1 base at J, leaving 3 bases unmatched. The CDR3 loop is CASSSLAFQETQYF. The CDR3 DNA follows: TGTGCCAGCAGCTCACTAGCGTTCCAAGAGACCCAGTACTTC. Full variable domain (remainder filled in from reference TRBV7-2 and TRBJ2-5): GAGVSQSPSNKVTEKGKDVELRCDPISGHTALYWYRQSLGQGLEFLIYFQGNSAPDKSGLPSDRFSAERTGGSVSTLTIQRTQQEDSAVYLCASSSLAFQETQYFGPGTRLLVL.

The chain has TRBV2 and TRBJ2-4, with unresolved D. Looked up from germline, CDR1 is SNHLY and CDR2 is FYNNEI. The V end was cut by 7 bases, the J end by 6 bases, with 7 bases between. This CDR3 has 11 amino acids. The CDR3 loop is CASKFGNIQYF. CDR3 coding DNA: TGTGCCAGCAAGTTCGGAAACATTCAGTACTTC. Together with reference TRBV2 and TRBJ2-4, the CDR3 gives the full variable domain: EPEVTQTPSHQVTQMGQEVILRCVPISNHLYFYWYRQILGQKVEFLVSFYNNEISEKSEIFDDQFSVERPDGSNFTLKIRSTKLEDSAMYFCASKFGNIQYFGAGTRLSVL.

V usage is TRBV10-3 and J usage is TRBJ2-3, with a possible D match to TRBD2 (6 bases). V was trimmed by 4 bases and J by 4 bases, leaving 15 bases between them. The CDR3 has 15 amino acids. Looked up from germline, CDR1 is ENHRY and CDR2 is SYGVKD. The CDR3, as DNA: TGTGCCATCAGTGTAGACCTATCTAGCGCAGATACGCAGTATTTT. Amino acid sequence: CAISVDLSSADTQYF.